These T cell receptor beta chains were read from a single sample in a study of blood T cell repertoires in COVID-19. Only in-frame clones appear in the TCRdb table, and some are missing; sequencing was by immunoSEQ multiplex PCR. The sample shows approximately 80,000 clones, around 85% of them seen only once. The source material was peripheral blood. The receptors were sampled from an elderly woman with COVID-19, enrolled during active disease. Each CDR3 is given with its conserved first and last residue.

v_call	j_call	cdr3_aa
TRBV7-9	TRBJ1-2	CASSFEAGRSGYTF
TRBV28	TRBJ2-7	CASSLREQYF
TRBV7-2	TRBJ2-3	CASSLELAGGDTQYF
TRBV9	TRBJ1-5	CASSVGQGINQPQHF
TRBV6-2/TRBV6-3	TRBJ2-7	CASSLTSGGPWEQYF
TRBV2	TRBJ1-5	CASSGSGGFQPQHF
TRBV19	TRBJ2-1	CASSMGYAGEQFF
TRBV7-8	TRBJ1-1	CASSLVGAEAFF
TRBV6-2/TRBV6-3	TRBJ2-5	CASSYGGGHPQETQYF
TRBV29-1	TRBJ1-5	CSVEDRGQPQHF
TRBV27	TRBJ2-7	CASSFGTGLIYEQYF
TRBV6-5	TRBJ2-3	CASSVEQGVVTQYF
TRBV29-1	TRBJ2-5	CSSAGAQETQYF
TRBV21-1	TRBJ2-5	CASSARGDRYGETQYF
TRBV27	TRBJ2-1	CASRPGQLYNEQFF
TRBV18	TRBJ2-2	CATTPAQRDTGELFF
TRBV11-2	TRBJ2-7	CASSLASGRNEQYF
TRBV19	TRBJ2-5	CATGDIQETQYF
TRBV28	TRBJ2-7	CATCGTNTYEQYF
TRBV19	TRBJ2-1	CASSRREINNEQFF
TRBV11-2	TRBJ2-7	CASSRNWDRVSYEQYF
TRBV7-9	TRBJ1-2	CASRALGEGSNYGYTF
TRBV20-1	TRBJ2-7	CSASTSYEQYF
TRBV18	TRBJ2-7	CASSPAYEQYF
TRBV18	TRBJ2-7	CASSPLGTAYEQYF
TRBV4-2	TRBJ2-1	CASSQTEGPSGIDNEQFF
TRBV4-1	TRBJ2-5	CASSRPPGVGEETQYF
TRBV18	TRBJ2-3	CASSPSSGGTDTQYF
TRBV2	TRBJ2-5	CASSGTSGTQYF
TRBV14	TRBJ2-3	CASSQGLPTQYF
TRBV7-9	TRBJ2-1	CASSLLAGAEQFF
TRBV6-2/TRBV6-3	TRBJ1-1	CASSIPAGEAFF
TRBV29-1	TRBJ1-5	CSVGGTGLNSNQPQHF
TRBV5-4	TRBJ2-7	CASSVPAGVNYEQYF
TRBV6-2/TRBV6-3	TRBJ1-5	CASSIRTGGGNQPQHF
TRBV30	TRBJ1-6	CAWSVDRASPLHF
TRBV18	TRBJ1-3	CASSPTSSPLSGNTIYF
TRBV2	TRBJ2-5	CASGLARETQYF
TRBV28	TRBJ1-1	CASRIAGMQAFF
TRBV2	TRBJ2-2	CASSEDRGSGTGELFF
TRBV19	TRBJ2-7	CASRASGRTYEQYF
TRBV4-3	TRBJ1-2	CASSPDRRSGYGYTF
TRBV6-5	TRBJ1-1	CASSYTGGITEAFF
TRBV9	TRBJ2-2	CASSDPLAGSPSNTGELFF
TRBV18	TRBJ2-7	CASSPSMRLPISEQYF
TRBV28	TRBJ1-2	CASRLTGDYGYTF
TRBV9	TRBJ2-5	CASSPRGWQVQETQYF
TRBV19	TRBJ1-5	CATWSTPYSNQPQHF
TRBV5-6	TRBJ1-2	CASSLARRTSGYTF
TRBV24-1	TRBJ2-7	CATSRPATGEQYF
TRBV2	TRBJ2-7	CASTSAYEQYF
TRBV5-4	TRBJ2-7	CASSLASSYEQYF
TRBV14	TRBJ2-7	CAPSGAGKGYEQYF